The 14 T cell receptor beta chains given below trace back to one sample, sequenced in a study of identical twins. TCRdb fed the 5' RACE reads into MiXCR, producing one record per CDR3 protein. This table holds roughly 260,000 distinct CDR3 sequences, approximately 8% found once. These data are also associated with another study on yellow fever vaccine responses in identical twins.

Sequenced sample: CD8+ T cells sorted from blood. The receptors shown here come from a woman between 18 and 30 years old in good health.

This clonotype appeared many times. This chain joins TRBV24-1 and TRBJ2-1, with D unclear. Trimming removed 0 bases at V and 9 bases at J, with 11 bases between. Germline CDR1 is KGHDR and CDR2 is SFDVKD. The CDR3 totals 14 residues. The CDR3, as DNA: TGTGCCACCAGTGATTTGATGCTGGGCGGTGAGCAGTTCTTC. Amino acids: CATSDLMLGGEQFF.

In its sample, this clonotype was seen many times. The gene calls are TRBV28 and TRBJ2-7; D gene ambiguous. This CDR3 has 16 amino acids. Germline V lookup: CDR1 MDHEN, CDR2 SYDVKM. Between the trimmed V and J ends, which lost 5 bases and 0 bases, there was a span of 17 bases. For the CDR3, the DNA is TGTGCCAGCAGTCAACCCGCGGAAACTTACTCCTACGAGCAGTACTTC. Its translation is CASSQPAETYSYEQYF.

This clonotype was counted only a few times. The rearrangement uses TRBV6-1 and TRBJ2-2, with 7 bases lining up with TRBD2. The CDR3 spans 15 residues. Germline V lookup: CDR1 MNHNS, CDR2 SASEGT. Unmatched junction bases numbered 12, after V lost 8 bases and J lost 6 bases. CDR3 sequence: CASSTRAGEAGELFF. In nucleotides, the CDR3 is TGTGCCAGCTCCACTCGGGCGGGGGAGGCCGGGGAGCTGTTTTTT.

The chain links TRBV28 to TRBJ2-1; no definite D call. The germline V and J ends were trimmed by 8 bases and 5 bases, with 7 bases remaining between them. This CDR3 comprises 11 residues. CDR1 and CDR2 from the germline V gene are MDHEN and SYDVKM. CDR3 protein: CASLGDNEQFF. As DNA, the CDR3 is TGTGCCAGCCTTGGGGACAATGAGCAGTTCTTC.

This rearrangement joins TRBV5-5 to TRBJ1-5; D is ambiguous. The CDR3 length is 15 residues. Trimming removed 5 bases at V and 4 bases at J, with 16 bases between. Germline V gene sequence: CDR1 SGHKS, CDR2 YYEKEE (reference sequence). DNA of the CDR3: TGTGCCAGCAGTCAAGACTTGGGCCAGAATCAGCCCCAGCATTTT. Translated: CASSQDLGQNQPQHF.

This clonotype was picked up many times. This chain uses TRBV3-1 with TRBJ2-5; perhaps TRBD1 as D (5 bases). With 0 bases removed from V and 3 bases from J, the gap between germline ends came to 14 bases. CDR1 is LGHDT, CDR2 YNNKEL, per germline (reference sequence). This CDR3 comprises 16 residues. CDR3 in DNA: TGTGCCAGCAGCCAAGATCGGCTAGGGGTGGAAGAGACCCAGTACTTC. It specifies CASSQDRLGVEETQYF.

The sample holds a few counts of this clonotype. The chain is built from TRBV6-1 and TRBJ2-3; TRBD2 is a possible D gene (5 bases). The V gene lost 7 bases and the J gene lost 4 bases, with 18 bases spanning the gap. Germline V gene data show CDR1 as MNHNS and CDR2 as SASEGT. The CDR3 has 15 amino acids. The CDR3 nucleotides read TGTGCCAGCAAAGGGCCTGCGAGGGTCCCAGATACGCAGTATTTT. Its translation is CASKGPARVPDTQYF.

This clonotype has only a few counts. In nucleotides, the CDR3 is TGTGCCAGCAGTGAATTTATCGGACAGGGGAAGCCAAGGGGGGCTAATGAGCAGTTCTTC. Translating gives CASSEFIGQGKPRGANEQFF. The chain recombines TRBV2 with TRBJ2-1; 9 bases are shared with TRBD1. The germline V gene has CDR1 SNHLY and CDR2 FYNNEI. The J segment lost 7 bases and the V segment lost 2 bases, leaving 21 bases of the junction unmatched. CDR3 length: 20 amino acids.

In this sample, this clonotype turned up a few times. This chain links TRBV7-8 with TRBJ2-1, with TRBD2 as a possible D gene (5 bases). Trimming shortened V by 5 bases and J by 1 base, and 12 bases separated the two germline ends. Looked up from germline, CDR1 is SGHVS and CDR2 is FQNEAQ. This CDR3 region has 15 residues. This CDR3 is CASSLRTASYNEQFF. For the CDR3, the DNA is TGTGCCAGCAGCCTACGGACTGCGTCCTACAATGAGCAGTTCTTC.

V is TRBV4-2 and J is TRBJ2-2; 7 nucleotides line up with TRBD2. CDR3 length: 15 amino acids. Germline values: CDR1 LGHNA, CDR2 YNFKEQ. Unmatched junction bases numbered 3, after V lost 0 bases and J lost 5 bases. The CDR3 is CASSQDGGGTGELFF. The CDR3 DNA sequence: TGTGCCAGCAGCCAAGATGGGGGAGGGACCGGGGAGCTGTTTTTT.

This clonotype has only a few counts. The CDR3 DNA follows: TGTGCCAGCAGTTTGATGCCCGGGACAGGGGGCGGTGGGCAGTTCTTC. Protein: CASSLMPGTGGGGQFF. The chain employs TRBV6-5 and TRBJ2-1, with 12 bases identical to TRBD1. After removal of 4 bases from V and 12 bases from J, the junction contained 13 bases not matched to a gene. Per the germline V gene, CDR1 is MNHEY and CDR2 is SVGAGI. This CDR3 contains 16 residues.

This chain links TRBV29-1 with TRBJ2-2; tentative D call: TRBD2 (5 bases). The CDR3 is made up of 13 amino acids. Germline CDR1 SQVTM, CDR2 ANQGSEA. The V gene lost 1 base and the J gene lost 6 bases, with 9 bases spanning the gap. The CDR3 region is CSVEAGGSGELFF. The DNA for the CDR3 is TGCAGCGTTGAAGCTGGCGGGTCCGGGGAGCTGTTTTTT.

This clonotype occurred many times. For the CDR3, the DNA is TGTGCCAGCAGCTTAGGGACCGCAACCTACGAGCAGTACTTC. Protein sequence: CASSLGTATYEQYF. This chain connects TRBV11-2 to TRBJ2-7, with D unclear. The CDR3 covers 14 residues. The germline V gene has CDR1 SGHAT and CDR2 FQNNGV. V gave up 1 base and J gave up 2 bases, with 9 bases separating them. Looking up the rest from reference TRBV11-2 and TRBJ2-7 gives the full variable domain: EAGVAQSPRYKIIEKRQSVAFWCNPISGHATLYWYQQILGQGPKLLIQFQNNGVVDDSQLPKDRFSAERLKGVDSTLKIQPAKLEDSAVYLCASSLGTATYEQYFGPGTRLTVT.

There are many counts of this clonotype. The chain combines TRBV29-1 with TRBJ2-1, with 11 bases that match TRBD2. V dropped 0 bases and J dropped 5; count of bases not matched to a gene: 3. The CDR3 consists of 15 residues. CDR1 and CDR2 from the germline V gene are SQVTM and ANQGSEA. CDR3 in amino acids: CSVEDGTSGHNEQFF. The CDR3 nucleotides read TGCAGCGTTGAAGACGGGACTAGCGGCCACAATGAGCAGTTCTTC.